A single sample is the source of the 3 T cell receptor beta chains below, sequenced in a study of control samples from healthy donors and cancer patients. Profiled with immunoSEQ multiplex PCR; TCRdb holds only in-frame clones, not every one. The table has roughly 70,000 clones, roughly 84% seen once. Sequencing was carried out using blood. The receptor source for this set is a middle-aged man in good health.

This clone was seen a single time. The V gene is TRBV4-1, the J gene TRBJ2-3, with a weak D call TRBD1 (6 bases). Trimming stripped 1 base from V and 6 bases from J, with 14 bases between. Per the germline V gene, CDR1 is MGHRA and CDR2 is YSYEKL. The CDR3 covers 15 residues. CDR3 protein: CASSQVQGKSDTQYF. In nucleotides, the CDR3 is TGCGCCAGCAGCCAAGTCCAGGGGAAATCGGATACGCAGTATTTT.

The rearrangement links TRBV4-3 to TRBJ1-4; 10 nucleotides line up with TRBD1. V trimming: 1 base; J trimming: 3 bases; junction bases outside the gene matches: 2. CDR1 and CDR2 (germline): LGHNA, YSLEER. The CDR3 is made up of 16 amino acids. CDR3: CASSQGGQGANEKLFF. CDR3 nucleotides: TGCGCCAGCAGCCAAGGAGGACAGGGGGCTAATGAAAAACTGTTTTTT.

The rearrangement joins TRBV30 to TRBJ1-1, with D possibly matching TRBD1 (5 bases). This CDR3 has 15 amino acids. Trimming left V 3 bases short and J 5 bases short, with 19 bases between. CDR1 is GTSNPN, CDR2 SVGIG, per germline (reference sequence). CDR3: CAWSIKGSGGTEAFF. CDR3 in DNA: TGTGCCTGGAGCATAAAGGGGTCCGGGGGGACTGAAGCTTTCTTT.